The subject of this entry is one T cell receptor beta chain. The source of the sample is a study of blood T cell repertoires in COVID-19. This table comes from immunoSEQ multiplex PCR, and its TCRdb copy is limited to in-frame clones, with some not included. The repertoire has some 190,000 clones, 86% of them found once; the top ten carry roughly 25%. V trimming: 5 bases; J trimming: 6 bases; junction bases outside the gene matches: 5. CDR1 is SGHAT and CDR2 is FQNNGV in the germline V gene. CDR3 length equals 14 residues. This chain joins TRBV11-2 and TRBJ2-1, with 9 bases that match TRBD2. The sequence was collected from a woman aged 40 to 50 in a cohort exposed to, infected with or recovered from COVID-19 (not recorded which). The specimen sequenced was PBMCs or T cells enriched from blood (not recorded which). The CDR3 sequence is CASSLLAGLNEQFF. CDR3 nucleotide sequence: TGTGCCAGCAGCCTCCTAGCGGGGCTCAATGAGCAGTTCTTC.